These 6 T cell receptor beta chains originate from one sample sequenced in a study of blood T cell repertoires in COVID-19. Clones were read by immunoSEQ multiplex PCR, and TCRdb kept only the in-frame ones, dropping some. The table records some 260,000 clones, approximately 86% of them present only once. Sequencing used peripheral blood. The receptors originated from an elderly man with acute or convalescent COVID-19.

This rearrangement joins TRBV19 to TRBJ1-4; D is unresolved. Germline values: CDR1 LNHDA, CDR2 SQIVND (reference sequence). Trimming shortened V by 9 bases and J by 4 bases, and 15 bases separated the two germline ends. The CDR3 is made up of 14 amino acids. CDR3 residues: CARSTSQDNEKLFF. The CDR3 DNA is TGTGCCAGATCTACAAGCCAGGATAATGAAAAACTGTTTTTT.

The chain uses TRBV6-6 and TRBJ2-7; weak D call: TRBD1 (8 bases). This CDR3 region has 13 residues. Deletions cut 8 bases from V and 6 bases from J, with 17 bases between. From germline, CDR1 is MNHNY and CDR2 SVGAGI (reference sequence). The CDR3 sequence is CASQPTGEGEQYF. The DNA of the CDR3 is TGTGCCAGCCAGCCGACAGGGGAGGGCGAGCAGTACTTC.

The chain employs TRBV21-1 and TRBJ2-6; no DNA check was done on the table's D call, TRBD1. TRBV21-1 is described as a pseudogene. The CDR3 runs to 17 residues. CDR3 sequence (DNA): TGTGCCAGCCTGGGACAGGGGAATTACTCTGGGGCCAACGTCCTGACTTTC. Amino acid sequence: CASLGQGNYSGANVLTF.

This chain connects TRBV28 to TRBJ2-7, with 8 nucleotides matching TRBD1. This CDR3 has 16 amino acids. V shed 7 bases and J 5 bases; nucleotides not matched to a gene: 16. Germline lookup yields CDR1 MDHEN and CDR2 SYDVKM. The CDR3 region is CASNQIGQGRIHEQYF. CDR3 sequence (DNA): TGTGCCAGCAACCAGATTGGACAGGGTAGAATCCACGAGCAGTACTTC. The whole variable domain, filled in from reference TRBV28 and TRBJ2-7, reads DVKVTQSSRYLVKRTGEKVFLECVQDMDHENMFWYRQDPGLGLRLIYFSYDVKMKEKGDIPEGYSVSREKKERFSLILESASTNQTSMYLCASNQIGQGRIHEQYFGPGTRLTVT.

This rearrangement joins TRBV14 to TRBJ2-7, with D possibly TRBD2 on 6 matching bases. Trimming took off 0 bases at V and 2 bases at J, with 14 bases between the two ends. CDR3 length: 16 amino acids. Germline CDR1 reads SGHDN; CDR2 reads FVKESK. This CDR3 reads CASSQDSLATTYEQYF. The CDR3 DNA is TGTGCCAGCAGCCAAGATAGCCTAGCGACCACCTACGAGCAGTACTTC.

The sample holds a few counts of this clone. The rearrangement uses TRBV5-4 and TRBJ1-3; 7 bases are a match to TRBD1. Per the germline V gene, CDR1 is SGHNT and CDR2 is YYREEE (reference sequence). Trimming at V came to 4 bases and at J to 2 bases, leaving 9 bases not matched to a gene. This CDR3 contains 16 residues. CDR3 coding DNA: TGTGCCAGCAGCAAAACAGGAACAGGGGCTGGAAACACCATATATTTT. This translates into CASSKTGTGAGNTIYF.